This record looks at one TCR beta chain sequence and its context. The antigen remains undetermined. The missing CDR3 end, 3 residues past where the read stops, is filled in from the germline J gene. The CDR3 covers 14 residues. Germline CDR1 is MDHEN and CDR2 is SYDVKM. Unmatched junction bases numbered 4, after V lost 5 bases and J lost 6 bases. The data belong to a study of T cells in women clearing cervical HPV infection. Study as a whole: Only a few women had HLA typing results available.

Assay used: immunoSEQ multiplex PCR; TCRdb lists only in-frame clones, some missing. Seen in this sample are about 36,000 clones; the ten most common clones hold 1.7%. Study-wide results and caveats: A classifier using richness and V gene abundances reached an AUC of about 0.83. Unknown T-cell numbers per sample may underlie the richness differences. Cases carried less TRBV6-7 than controls: 0.11% versus 0.16%.

This receptor was taken from a woman between 18 and 75 years old with a cervical HPV16 infection that either progressed to CIN3+ or cleared (not recorded which). Sequencing was performed on blood buffy coat. The V call is TRBV28, the J call TRBJ1-6, with 7 bases identical to TRBD1. The part of the CDR3 DNA that was read is TGTGCCAGCAGTGGGACAGCCTCTAATTCACCC. Residues: CASSGTASNSP. The entire CDR3 reads CASSGTASNSPLHF.